Listed here are 17 T cell receptor beta chains from one sample, sequenced in a study of T cell responses to AZD1222 COVID-19 vaccine. Here immunoSEQ multiplex PCR was the method, and the copy in TCRdb shows in-frame clones only, minus some. The sample carries 90,000 to 95,000 clones, more than 75% recorded once. Sequenced material: peripheral blood, taken on day 0 of AZD1222 vaccination. The receptors originated from an adult in good health.

The chain uses TRBV18 and TRBJ1-1, with D possibly being TRBD1 (5 bases). Germline CDR1 is KGHSH and CDR2 is LQKENI. The length of the CDR3 is 13 residues. V was shortened by 2 bases and J by 4 bases, with 8 bases between the two germline ends. The CDR3 region is CASSPIRGTEAFF. Written as DNA, the CDR3 is TGTGCCAGCTCACCAATAAGGGGCACTGAAGCTTTCTTT.

This clone was recorded once. A junction boundary mismatches the germline segment, possibly from a read error. This chain links TRBV28 with TRBJ1-5, with D unclear. Germline V gene lookup returns CDR1 MDHEN and CDR2 SYDVKM. This CDR3 region has 14 residues. Here the CDR3 DNA reads TGTGCCAGCGTGTCCGGGAGCACCAATCCGCCCCAGCATTTT. It translates to CASVSGSTNPPQHF.

This clone is a singleton in its sample. This chain joins TRBV6-5 and TRBJ2-7; the D gene is possibly TRBD2 (7 bases). The CDR3 loop spans 12 amino acids. V lost 7 bases, J lost 1 base, and 8 bases lay in between. Germline CDR1 and CDR2: MNHEY and SVGAGI. The CDR3, as DNA: TGTGCCAGCAAGGGGGGGTCCTACGAGCAGTACTTC. It translates to CASKGGSYEQYF.

The J gene is TRBJ1-1, the V gene TRBV19; the D gene is possibly TRBD1 (6 bases). Looked up from germline, CDR1 is LNHDA and CDR2 is SQIVND (reference sequence). The CDR3 is made up of 14 amino acids. V lost 3 bases and J lost 5, with 13 bases in between. Here the CDR3 DNA reads TGTGCCAGTAGTATTCCAGGGGAGGTTACTGAAGCTTTCTTT. Its translation is CASSIPGEVTEAFF.

J is TRBJ2-5 and V is TRBV9; either TRBD1 or TRBD2 may fit D (6 bases each). The V gene lost 0 bases and the J gene lost 0 bases, with 9 bases spanning the gap. Germline CDR1 and CDR2: SGDLS and YYNGEE. CDR3 size: 15 residues. Written as DNA, the CDR3 is TGTGCCAGCAGCGTAGGGGGGGCTTACCAAGAGACCCAGTACTTC. It specifies CASSVGGAYQETQYF.

This clone was counted once. V gene TRBV2 combines with J gene TRBJ1-2; D possibly corresponds to TRBD1 (6 bases). The CDR3 sequence is 13 residues long. The V and J ends lost 2 bases and 5 bases respectively, with 9 bases between them. The germline gives CDR1 SNHLY, CDR2 FYNNEI. CDR3 nucleotides: TGTGCCAGCAGTGAAACAGGGCAATATGGCTACACCTTC. This codes for CASSETGQYGYTF.

This chain connects TRBV3-1 (or the pseudogene TRBV3-2) to TRBJ1-2; the D is unclear. This CDR3 is 14 amino acids long. With 1 base removed from V and 3 bases from J, the gap between germline ends came to 9 bases. Germline CDR1 is LGHDT and CDR2 is YNNKEL (reference sequence). The CDR3 sequence: CASSQGQVDYGYTF. CDR3 coding DNA: TGTGCCAGCAGCCAAGGCCAGGTCGACTATGGCTACACCTTC.

This rearrangement joins TRBV14 to TRBJ2-7; a weak D match, TRBD2 (5 bases). The germline gives CDR1 SGHDN, CDR2 FVKESK. V lost 1 base and J 2 bases, leaving 12 bases between the germline ends. The CDR3 has 15 residues. For the CDR3, the DNA is TGTGCCAGCAGCCAAGCTTCAACCGGGGCCTACGAGCAGTACTTC. The encoded protein is CASSQASTGAYEQYF.

This clone showed up just once. V gene TRBV5-1 combines with J gene TRBJ2-5; 9 bases agree with TRBD2. V lost 1 base to trimming and J lost 2 bases; unmatched junction nucleotides: 12. The CDR3 length is 18 residues. CDR1 is SGHRS and CDR2 is YFSETQ in the germline V gene. CDR3: CASSLFFSSGGTQETQYF. The CDR3 DNA is TGCGCCAGCAGCTTGTTTTTTTCCAGCGGGGGGACACAAGAGACCCAGTACTTC.

This clone came up once. The rearrangement uses TRBV28 and TRBJ1-2; the match to TRBD1 covers 7 bases. Germline lookup yields CDR1 MDHEN and CDR2 SYDVKM. The trim removed 5 bases at V and 4 bases at J, leaving 7 bases unmatched. The CDR3 runs to 14 residues. The CDR3 DNA is TGTGCCAGCAGTCCGGACAGGTCGACCTATGGCTACACCTTC. Translation: CASSPDRSTYGYTF.

This chain connects TRBV12-3 or TRBV12-4 to TRBJ2-1, with D perhaps matching TRBD1 (5 bases). Trimming took 6 bases from V and 2 from J, leaving 8 bases between them. The CDR3 covers 13 residues. The CDR3 sequence is CASSPTAYNEQFF. The CDR3 DNA sequence: TGTGCCAGCAGCCCGACAGCCTACAATGAGCAGTTCTTC.

This sequence joins TRBV5-1 and TRBJ2-5, with D perhaps TRBD1 or TRBD2 (5 bases each). With 4 bases removed from V and 0 bases from J, the gap between germline ends came to 10 bases. The CDR3 length is 14 residues. Germline assignment: CDR1 SGHRS and CDR2 YFSETQ. CDR3 region: CASSPGANQETQYF. In DNA, the CDR3 is TGCGCCAGCAGCCCCGGGGCAAACCAAGAGACCCAGTACTTC. Looking up the rest from reference TRBV5-1 and TRBJ2-5 gives the full variable domain: KAGVTQTPRYLIKTRGQQVTLSCSPISGHRSVSWYQQTPGQGLQFLFEYFSETQRNKGNFPGRFSGRQFSNSRSEMNVSTLELGDSALYLCASSPGANQETQYFGPGTRLLVL.

This sequence joins TRBV30 and TRBJ1-5; 7 bases map to TRBD1. CDR3 size: 16 residues. CDR1 and CDR2 (germline): GTSNPN, SVGIG (reference sequence). V lost 3 bases, J lost 2 bases, and 10 bases stayed unmatched. The CDR3 DNA follows: TGTGCCTGGAGCTCACTAAGACAGGGTGGCAATCAGCCCCAGCATTTT. This codes for CAWSSLRQGGNQPQHF.

This sequence joins TRBV7-9 and TRBJ1-2; tentative D call: TRBD1 (5 bases). This CDR3 contains 14 residues. CDR1 is SEHNR and CDR2 is FQNEAQ in the germline V gene (reference sequence). V shed 5 bases and J shed 5 bases, with 15 bases lying between them. The CDR3 is CASSLGGSLYGYTF. In DNA, the CDR3 is TGTGCCAGCAGCCTGGGGGGGAGCTTATATGGCTACACCTTC.

The gene calls are TRBV2 and TRBJ1-3, with a possible D match to TRBD1 (6 bases). The CDR3 extends over 15 amino acids. With 7 bases removed from V and 4 bases from J, the gap between germline ends came to 17 bases. In germline, CDR1 is SNHLY, CDR2 FYNNEI. The CDR3 loop is CASTPQGFAGNTIYF. The CDR3 DNA reads as TGTGCCAGCACCCCTCAGGGGTTCGCAGGAAACACCATATATTTT.

This chain connects TRBV6-5 to TRBJ1-5; D is perhaps TRBD1 (6 bases). There are 13 residues in the CDR3. Germline V CDR1 and CDR2: MNHEY, SVGAGI. V lost 6 bases to trimming and J lost 15 bases, with 21 bases between them. Here the CDR3 DNA reads TGTGCCAGCAGGTTAGCAGGGGAGGTTAATTGGCATTTT. Its translation: CASRLAGEVNWHF.

The rearrangement uses TRBV7-9 and TRBJ2-3; 9 bases align to TRBD2. The CDR3 consists of 18 residues. The germline V gene has CDR1 SEHNR and CDR2 FQNEAQ (reference sequence). With V trimmed by 2 bases and J by 4 bases, 13 bases remained unmatched. CDR3 in DNA: TGTGCCAGCAGCTTAATGATTTTGATGGCTAGCGGGGCAGATACGCAGTATTTT. Translating gives CASSLMILMASGADTQYF. Together with reference TRBV7-9 and TRBJ2-3, the CDR3 gives the full variable domain: DTGVSQNPRHKITKRGQNVTFRCDPISEHNRLYWYRQTLGQGPEFLTYFQNEAQLEKSRLLSDRFSAERPKGSFSTLEIQRTEQGDSAMYLCASSLMILMASGADTQYFGPGTRLTVL.